The 9 T cell receptor beta chains below come from one sample, sequenced in a study of cytomegalovirus exposure and HLA in healthy donors. The study ran its PCR with 60 Vbeta and 13 Jbeta primers. Sequencing was performed with immunoSEQ multiplex PCR; in TCRdb, only in-frame clones are kept and a portion is missing. The profile shows around 110,000 clones, less than 85% of them singletons. Sequencing was done on a sample of PBMCs. Source of these receptors: a man aged 55 to 69 in good health and CMV-seronegative.

This clone was picked up a small number of times. This chain links TRBV6-5 with TRBJ1-1, with D tentatively TRBD1 (5 bases). Germline loops: CDR1 MNHEY, CDR2 SVGAGI. The CDR3 has 14 residues. V was trimmed by 6 bases and J by 10 bases, leaving 21 bases between them. In DNA, the CDR3 is TGTGCCAGCAGCCGAGGCCTGCAGGGTTTGATAGCTTTCTTT. Protein product: CASSRGLQGLIAFF.

V and J are TRBV7-2 and TRBJ1-3, with 8 bases identical to TRBD1. Trimming took 3 bases from V and 3 from J; bases not matched to a gene: 4. Germline V gene lookup returns CDR1 SGHTA and CDR2 FQGNSA. This CDR3 has 15 residues. The CDR3, as DNA: TGTGCCAGCAGCTTGCAGGGGGCTTTTGGAAACACCATATATTTT. Translation: CASSLQGAFGNTIYF. Complete variable domain (other parts from reference TRBV7-2 and TRBJ1-3): GAGVSQSPSNKVTEKGKDVELRCDPISGHTALYWYRQSLGQGLEFLIYFQGNSAPDKSGLPSDRFSAERTGGSVSTLTIQRTQQEDSAVYLCASSLQGAFGNTIYFGEGSWLTVV.

For the CDR3, the DNA is TGTGCCAGCAGCTTAGAGGGCAGGGTAGGCAAAAACATTCAGTACTTC. Translating gives CASSLEGRVGKNIQYF. The chain has TRBV7-2 and TRBJ2-4; D possibly corresponds to TRBD1 (5 bases). The CDR3 covers 16 residues. Per germline, CDR1 SGHTA and CDR2 FQGNSA. V lost 1 base to trimming and J lost 3 bases, with 13 bases between them.

The gene calls are TRBV30 and TRBJ2-7, with D possibly matching TRBD1 (6 bases). V lost 3 bases to trimming and J lost 0 bases, with 18 bases between them. Germline CDR1 reads GTSNPN; CDR2 reads SVGIG (reference sequence). This CDR3 is 16 amino acids long. CDR3 nucleotide sequence: TGTGCCTGGAGCTCACCTTGGACAGACCTCTCCTACGAGCAGTACTTC. Residues: CAWSSPWTDLSYEQYF.

The genes are TRBV29-1 and TRBJ2-7; TRBD1 aligns across 7 bases. Trimming at V came to 5 bases and at J to 5 bases, leaving 6 bases not matched to a gene. CDR1 is SQVTM, CDR2 ANQGSEA, per germline. The CDR3 loop spans 12 amino acids. The chain's CDR3 is CSVSAGGDEQYF. In DNA, the CDR3 is TGCAGCGTTAGTGCAGGGGGAGACGAGCAGTACTTC.

This chain uses TRBV6-5 with TRBJ1-5; D call uncertain. V was trimmed by 0 bases and J by 3 bases, leaving 9 bases between them. The CDR3 consists of 15 residues. Germline CDR1 and CDR2: MNHEY and SVGAGI. The CDR3 is CASSYSRADNQPQHF. The CDR3 DNA follows: TGTGCCAGCAGTTACTCGAGGGCAGACAATCAGCCCCAGCATTTT.

The J gene is TRBJ2-5, the V gene TRBV4-2, with 9 positions matching TRBD2. The CDR3 runs to 18 residues. Trimming took 2 bases from V and 6 from J; bases not matched to a gene: 16. Germline CDR1 is LGHNA and CDR2 is YNFKEQ. The chain's CDR3 is CASSQTTRAGGQGKTQYF. CDR3 nucleotide sequence: TGTGCCAGCAGCCAAACGACTCGAGCGGGGGGTCAGGGAAAGACCCAGTACTTC.

V gene TRBV4-2 combines with J gene TRBJ1-1, with 9 bases that match TRBD1. The germline gives CDR1 LGHNA, CDR2 YNFKEQ. V gave up 2 bases and J gave up 6 bases; unmatched junction bases: 7. The CDR3 totals 15 residues. CDR3 nucleotides: TGTGCCAGCAGCCAACCGGGACAGGGAGCGGCTGAAGCTTTCTTT. Translation gives CASSQPGQGAAEAFF.

This clone was seen a single time. The V and J genes are TRBV5-4 and TRBJ2-2; tentative D call: TRBD2 (5 bases). Germline V gives CDR1 SGHNT, CDR2 YYREEE (reference sequence). Between the trimmed V and J ends, which lost 6 bases and 4 bases, there was a span of 10 bases. The CDR3 has 13 amino acids. CDR3 sequence (DNA): TGTGCCAGCAAGGGTGGGAGCACCGGGGAGCTGTTTTTT. Translating gives CASKGGSTGELFF.